Following are 5 T cell receptor beta chains from one sample sequenced in a study of blood T cell repertoires in COVID-19. Sequenced by immunoSEQ multiplex PCR; TCRdb stores in-frame clones only, minus some. Of around 15,000 clones listed, approximately 86% are singletons. Sequenced: peripheral blood. All receptors derive from a man over 45 with active COVID-19.

CDR3 residues: CASSQAPTGINYGYTF. In DNA, the CDR3 is TGCGCCAGCAGCCAGGCCCCGACAGGGATTAACTATGGCTACACCTTC. The chain joins TRBV4-3 to TRBJ1-2, with TRBD1 matching 7 bases. The germline gives CDR1 LGHNA, CDR2 YSLEER. The CDR3 covers 16 residues. Germline trimming cut 3 bases from V and 1 base from J; bases unmatched to any gene: 8.

This clone was recorded once. This rearrangement joins TRBV28 to TRBJ1-2; D not certain. The CDR3 consists of 15 residues. V was cut by 6 bases and J by 0 bases, with 14 bases left in between. Per the germline V gene, CDR1 is MDHEN and CDR2 is SYDVKM. The CDR3 here is CASSPDGSTNYGYTF. The CDR3 region has the DNA TGTGCCAGCAGCCCTGACGGGTCCACTAACTATGGCTACACCTTC.

The rearrangement uses TRBV27 and TRBJ1-4; 9 bases agree with TRBD1. In germline, CDR1 is MNHEY, CDR2 SMNVEV (reference sequence). The CDR3 has 17 residues. V lost 1 base to trimming and J lost 11 bases; unmatched junction nucleotides: 14. CDR3: CASSLLEPGQGREKLFF. In nucleotides, the CDR3 is TGTGCCAGCAGTTTATTGGAACCGGGACAGGGTCGTGAGAAACTGTTTTTT.

The rearrangement links TRBV24-1 to TRBJ1-5; 10 positions match TRBD1. Germline trimming cut 2 bases from V and 6 bases from J; bases unmatched to any gene: 3. CDR3 length equals 15 residues. In germline, CDR1 is KGHDR, CDR2 SFDVKD. The DNA of the CDR3 is TGTGCCACCAGTGATTCGGGACAGGGGATTCAGCCCCAGCATTTT. This translates into CATSDSGQGIQPQHF.

The chain carries TRBV9 and TRBJ2-5; TRBD2 agrees at 7 bases. CDR3 length equals 18 residues. In germline, CDR1 is SGDLS, CDR2 YYNGEE. The V and J ends lost 0 bases and 5 bases, in that order; junction bases with no gene match: 16. The CDR3 DNA sequence: TGTGCCAGCAGCGTAGCTTACGGCCGGGGAGGGCCGCAGGAGACCCAGTACTTC. Translated: CASSVAYGRGGPQETQYF. The full variable domain, with the rest looked up from reference TRBV9 and TRBJ2-5, is DSGVTQTPKHLITATGQRVTLRCSPRSGDLSVYWYQQSLDQGLQFLIQYYNGEERAKGNILERFSAQQFPDLHSELNLSSLELGDSALYFCASSVAYGRGGPQETQYFGPGTRLLVL.